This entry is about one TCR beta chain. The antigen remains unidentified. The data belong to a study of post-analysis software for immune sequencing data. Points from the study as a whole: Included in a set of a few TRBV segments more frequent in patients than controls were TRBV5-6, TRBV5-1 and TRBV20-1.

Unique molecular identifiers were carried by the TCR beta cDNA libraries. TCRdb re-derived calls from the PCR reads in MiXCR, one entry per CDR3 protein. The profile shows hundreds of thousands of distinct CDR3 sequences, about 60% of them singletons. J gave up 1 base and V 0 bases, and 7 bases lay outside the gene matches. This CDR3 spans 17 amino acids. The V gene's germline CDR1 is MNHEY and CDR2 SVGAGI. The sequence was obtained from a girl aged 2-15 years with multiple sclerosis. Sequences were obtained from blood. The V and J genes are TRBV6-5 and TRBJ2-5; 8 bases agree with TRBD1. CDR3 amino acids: CASSYSRDRPPQETQYF. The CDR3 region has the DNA TGTGCCAGCAGTTACTCACGGGACAGGCCGCCCCAAGAGACCCAGTACTTC.